A single sample is the source of the 17 T cell receptor beta chains below, sequenced in a study of cytomegalovirus exposure and HLA in healthy donors. PCR employed 60 Vbeta and 13 Jbeta primers. Method: immunoSEQ multiplex PCR; TCRdb's copy keeps in-frame clones and lacks some. The sample has over 250,000 clones; around 65% are singletons. The sequencing input was PBMCs. These receptors all come from a female donor in good health and CMV-seronegative.

This clone was seen once. CDR3 protein: CASTLKDRGRYGYTF. CDR3 nucleotide sequence: TGTGCCAGCACCTTAAAGGACAGGGGGAGGTATGGCTACACCTTC. The chain carries TRBV28 and TRBJ1-2; 10 bases line up with TRBD1. This CDR3 has 15 residues. The J segment lost 5 bases and the V segment lost 7 bases, leaving 10 bases of the junction unmatched. In germline, CDR1 is MDHEN, CDR2 SYDVKM.

The CDR3 is CASREQGRNTEAFF. The CDR3 DNA reads as TGTGCCAGCAGAGAACAGGGTCGGAACACTGAAGCTTTCTTT. The chain links TRBV27 to TRBJ1-1; TRBD1 might be the D (6 bases). The CDR3 sequence is 14 residues long. Between the trimmed V and J ends, which lost 6 bases and 1 base, there was a span of 12 bases. The V gene's germline CDR1 is MNHEY and CDR2 SMNVEV (reference sequence).

V is TRBV19 and J is TRBJ1-5, with a tentative D call TRBD1 (6 bases). Trimming cost V 6 bases and J 3 bases, with 12 bases left between them. The CDR3 is 14 amino acids. Germline values: CDR1 LNHDA, CDR2 SQIVND (reference sequence). The DNA for the CDR3 is TGTGCCAGTAGCTTACAGGGTTCCAATCAGCCCCAGCATTTT. Translating gives CASSLQGSNQPQHF.

The chain uses TRBV4-1 and TRBJ2-5; D perhaps matches TRBD2 (6 bases). Trimming shortened V by 1 base and J by 2 bases, and 11 bases separated the two germline ends. The CDR3 covers 15 residues. CDR1 is MGHRA, CDR2 YSYEKL, per germline. CDR3 sequence reads: CASSQGGANQETQYF. Written as DNA, the CDR3 is TGCGCCAGCAGCCAAGGCGGGGCCAATCAAGAGACCCAGTACTTC.

The genes are TRBV11-1 and TRBJ1-6; 7 nucleotides line up with TRBD1. In germline, CDR1 is SGHAT, CDR2 FQDESV (reference sequence). This CDR3 has 14 amino acids. With 4 bases clipped from V and 5 bases from J, the junction kept 2 bases outside the gene matches. The CDR3 nucleotides read TGTGCCAGCAGCTGGACAGGAGATAATTCACCCCTCCACTTT. This translates into CASSWTGDNSPLHF.

The V and J genes are TRBV7-9 and TRBJ2-7; 10 bases fit TRBD2. Germline CDR1 reads SEHNR; CDR2 reads FQNEAQ (reference sequence). Trimming removed 5 bases from V and 3 bases from J; junction bases left unmatched: 4. The CDR3 runs 14 residues. CDR3 region: CASSPGTSVYEQYF. As DNA, the CDR3 is TGTGCCAGCAGCCCAGGGACTAGCGTCTACGAGCAGTACTTC.

CDR3 bases: TGTGCCTCAGCAGGGGGGGCCAACGTCCTGACTTTC. Amino acids: CASAGGANVLTF. The rearrangement uses TRBV9 and TRBJ2-6; TRBD1 is a possible D gene (5 bases). CDR1 is SGDLS and CDR2 is YYNGEE in the germline V gene. With 10 bases removed from V and 4 bases from J, the gap between germline ends came to 9 bases. The CDR3 consists of 12 residues.

This clone came up a few times. The genes are TRBV4-1 and TRBJ1-2, with 7 bases identical to TRBD1. V lost 0 bases, J lost 2 bases, and 6 bases stayed unmatched. From germline, CDR1 is MGHRA and CDR2 YSYEKL. CDR3 size: 16 residues. CDR3 sequence reads: CASSQDPGQINYGYTF. The CDR3 region has the DNA TGCGCCAGCAGCCAAGACCCGGGACAGATAAACTATGGCTACACCTTC.

In this sample, this clone turned up a few times. V and J are TRBV2 and TRBJ2-7; tentative D call: TRBD2 (5 bases). This CDR3 region has 11 residues. V lost 5 bases, J lost 6 bases, and 8 bases lay in between. The germline CDR1 and CDR2 sequences are SNHLY and FYNNEI. The CDR3 nucleotides are TGTGCCAGCAGTACTAGGACCGAGCAGTACTTC. As protein: CASSTRTEQYF.

The chain carries TRBV13 and TRBJ2-5; D is possibly TRBD1 (6 bases). Deletions cut 2 bases from V and 5 bases from J, with 12 bases between. In germline, CDR1 is PRHDT, CDR2 FYEKMQ (reference sequence). The CDR3 is 14 residues long. The CDR3 sequence: CASSLWDKGETQYF. As DNA, the CDR3 is TGTGCCAGCAGCTTATGGGACAAAGGGGAGACCCAGTACTTC.

The genes are TRBV7-9 and TRBJ1-1; no reliable D call. The V end was cut by 5 bases, the J end by 6 bases, with 16 bases between. The length of the CDR3 is 14 residues. Germline-derived CDR1 and CDR2 are SEHNR and FQNEAQ (reference sequence). As DNA, the CDR3 is TGTGCCAGCAGCCCGGCGCGTTCGGGTGCTGAAGCTTTCTTT. This sequence encodes CASSPARSGAEAFF.

The CDR3 DNA sequence: TGTGCCAGCAGCCTGAGGACAGGCAGCACCGGGGAGCTGTTTTTT. Protein sequence: CASSLRTGSTGELFF. V and J are TRBV14 and TRBJ2-2; 7 bases line up with TRBD1. Germline values: CDR1 SGHDN, CDR2 FVKESK. CDR3 length equals 15 residues. The junction had 6 bases not matched to a gene; V was cut back by 4 bases and J by 4 bases.

The chain uses TRBV19 and TRBJ2-2; a weak D match, TRBD1 (6 bases). The V end lost 6 bases, the J end lost 7 bases, and 15 bases lay between the germline ends. Germline CDR1 reads LNHDA; CDR2 reads SQIVND (reference sequence). The CDR3 sequence is 14 residues long. The CDR3 protein is CASSTTGFGGELFF. In DNA form, the CDR3 reads TGTGCCAGTAGCACTACAGGGTTTGGCGGGGAGCTGTTTTTT.

This chain uses TRBV7-6 with TRBJ1-1, with 9 bases identical to TRBD1. In germline, CDR1 is SGHVS, CDR2 FNYEAQ. The CDR3 is 17 amino acids. V dropped 0 bases and J dropped 3; count of bases not matched to a gene: 8. The CDR3 DNA sequence: TGTGCCAGCAGCTTAGCGCAGGGACAGGGAAGGGACACTGAAGCTTTCTTT. Its translation is CASSLAQGQGRDTEAFF.

The chain is built from TRBV12-5 and TRBJ2-2; D uncertain. Germline V gene data show CDR1 as LGHNT and CDR2 as FRNRAP. The CDR3 loop spans 17 amino acids. V dropped 1 base and J dropped 4 bases, with 16 bases sitting between them. In DNA form, the CDR3 reads TGTGCTAGTGGTTTGGGACCCTCACGTGGGCTCACCGGGGAGCTGTTTTTT. Translated, it gives CASGLGPSRGLTGELFF.

The chain uses TRBV13 and TRBJ2-3; TRBD1 agrees at 7 bases. Per germline, CDR1 PRHDT and CDR2 FYEKMQ (reference sequence). The CDR3 is made up of 16 amino acids. V trimming: 5 bases; J trimming: 1 base; junction bases outside the gene matches: 9. The CDR3 region has the DNA TGTGCCAGCAGCCTACGGACAGGAACCGGCACAGATACGCAGTATTTT. It is translated as CASSLRTGTGTDTQYF.

The genes are TRBV2 and TRBJ2-5, with TRBD2 identical over 7 bases. The DNA end is a closer match to TRBJ2-7, so the J assignment may be wrong. This CDR3 is 19 amino acids long. CDR1 and CDR2 from the germline V gene are SNHLY and FYNNEI. CDR3 region: CASSNRRYNPESVAGEQYF. CDR3 nucleotides: TGTGCCAGCAGTAATCGGCGGTACAACCCCGAGTCGGTAGCGGGCGAGCAGTACTTC.